These 31 T cell receptor beta chains were all obtained from the same sample, sequenced in a study of technical replicates of blood from a few donors. Here immunoSEQ multiplex PCR was the method, and the copy in TCRdb shows in-frame clones only, minus some. This table has 65,000 to 90,000 clones, roughly 93% appearing once. Sequencing was done on a sample of T cells isolated from PBMCs. These receptors were collected from a human donor in good health.

V usage is TRBV10-3 and J usage is TRBJ1-2; 9 bases agree with TRBD1. V shed 9 bases and J 7 bases; nucleotides not matched to a gene: 9. The CDR3 loop spans 13 amino acids. Germline CDR1 reads ENHRY; CDR2 reads SYGVKD. CDR3 in DNA: TGTGCCATAAGGGGGACAGGGCCTCGTGGCTACACCTTC. The encoded protein is CAIRGTGPRGYTF.

The V and J genes are TRBV14 and TRBJ2-7, with 8 nucleotides matching TRBD1. V lost 0 bases and J lost 5; bases outside the gene matches: 12. Germline CDR1 is SGHDN and CDR2 is FVKESK. CDR3 length equals 17 residues. In nucleotides, the CDR3 is TGTGCCAGCAGCCAAGAACGACTCGTGGACAGGGCACACGAGCAGTACTTC. This gives the protein CASSQERLVDRAHEQYF.

This chain connects TRBV11-2 to TRBJ2-7; 11 bases match TRBD2. Per the germline V gene, CDR1 is SGHAT and CDR2 is FQNNGV. CDR3 length: 19 residues. V gave up 1 base and J gave up 1 base; unmatched junction bases: 12. For the CDR3, the DNA is TGTGCCAGCAGCTTAGGGAGTAGCTCCCGACTAGCGGGATCCTACGAGCAGTACTTC. It encodes CASSLGSSSRLAGSYEQYF. The whole variable domain, remainder taken from reference TRBV11-2 and TRBJ2-7, is EAGVAQSPRYKIIEKRQSVAFWCNPISGHATLYWYQQILGQGPKLLIQFQNNGVVDDSQLPKDRFSAERLKGVDSTLKIQPAKLEDSAVYLCASSLGSSSRLAGSYEQYFGPGTRLTVT.

In DNA, the CDR3 is TGTGCCAGCAGCTTACAGACGGGGGGTGGCACAGATACGCAGTATTTT. This codes for CASSLQTGGGTDTQYF. The chain employs TRBV5-6 and TRBJ2-3; 7 nucleotides align to TRBD2. The trim removed 2 bases at V and 1 base at J, leaving 7 bases unmatched. Germline V gene lookup returns CDR1 SGHDT and CDR2 YYEEEE. CDR3 length: 16 amino acids.

This clone was counted between two and nine times. The chain combines TRBV7-9 with TRBJ1-1; unclear D gene. Germline V gives CDR1 SEHNR, CDR2 FQNEAQ (reference sequence). Trimming removed 8 bases at V and 5 bases at J, with 15 bases between. This CDR3 spans 13 amino acids. CDR3 DNA: TGTGCCAGCCTCGCGGGGATTGGGACTGAAGCTTTCTTT. Translation: CASLAGIGTEAFF.

The V and J genes are TRBV5-5 and TRBJ1-4; D is uncertain. The germline CDR1 and CDR2 sequences are SGHKS and YYEKEE (reference sequence). This CDR3 contains 14 residues. Trimming took off 2 bases at V and 6 bases at J, with 11 bases between the two ends. This CDR3 is CASSFINTDEKLFF. CDR3 DNA sequence: TGTGCCAGCAGCTTTATAAACACCGATGAAAAACTGTTTTTT.

J is TRBJ1-5 and V is TRBV19, with 7 bases that match TRBD1. The trim removed 7 bases at V and 1 base at J, leaving 4 bases unmatched. The CDR3 totals 14 residues. Germline V CDR1 and CDR2: LNHDA, SQIVND (reference sequence). The CDR3 sequence: CASTGQPSNQPQHF. CDR3 DNA: TGTGCCAGTACGGGACAGCCCAGCAATCAGCCCCAGCATTTT.

The rearrangement links TRBV12-5 to TRBJ2-3, with D unresolved. This CDR3 contains 12 residues. The V and J ends lost 3 bases and 5 bases respectively, with 6 bases between them. The germline CDR1 and CDR2 sequences are LGHNT and FRNRAP. The CDR3 coding sequence is TGTGCTAGTGGTTTAGGAGAAGATACGCAGTATTTT. This gives the protein CASGLGEDTQYF.

The chain joins TRBV29-1 to TRBJ1-1, with D possibly TRBD1 on 6 matching bases. Germline V gene lookup returns CDR1 SQVTM and CDR2 ANQGSEA. Trimming removed 6 bases from V and 0 bases from J, with 14 bases in between. The CDR3 contains 14 residues. The CDR3 loop is CSVEDRPMNTEAFF. Here the CDR3 DNA reads TGCAGCGTCGAGGACAGACCGATGAACACTGAAGCTTTCTTT.

J is TRBJ2-1 and V is TRBV9, with 12 bases fitting TRBD2. The germline CDR1 and CDR2 sequences are SGDLS and YYNGEE. The CDR3 loop spans 16 amino acids. Germline trimming cut 2 bases from V and 5 bases from J; bases unmatched to any gene: 5. The CDR3 bases are TGTGCCAGCAGCGTCACTAGCGGGGGGTACGACAATGAGCAGTTCTTC. Amino acid sequence: CASSVTSGGYDNEQFF.

The CDR3 reads CASSSQFNQPQHF. The CDR3, as DNA: TGTGCCAGCAGCAGTCAGTTTAATCAGCCCCAGCATTTT. This chain links TRBV28 with TRBJ1-5; D call uncertain. The CDR3 extends over 13 amino acids. Germline CDR1 is MDHEN and CDR2 is SYDVKM. Deletions cut 6 bases from V and 4 bases from J, with 10 bases between.

This chain uses TRBV28 with TRBJ1-3; D call uncertain. Germline V lookup: CDR1 MDHEN, CDR2 SYDVKM. The CDR3 loop spans 18 amino acids. V was cut by 8 bases and J by 2 bases, with 25 bases left in between. For the CDR3, the DNA is TGTGCCAGCCTCTCTCCTTCTCAGGTTACGGCCACTGGAAACACCATATATTTT. Translation gives CASLSPSQVTATGNTIYF. Full variable domain (outside the CDR3, taken from reference TRBV28 and TRBJ1-3): DVKVTQSSRYLVKRTGEKVFLECVQDMDHENMFWYRQDPGLGLRLIYFSYDVKMKEKGDIPEGYSVSREKKERFSLILESASTNQTSMYLCASLSPSQVTATGNTIYFGEGSWLTVV.

The J gene is TRBJ2-1, the V gene TRBV5-1; D ambiguous. Germline CDR1 and CDR2: SGHRS and YFSETQ. The CDR3 covers 14 residues. Trimming removed 0 bases at V and 8 bases at J, with 12 bases between. Here the CDR3 reads CASSLEAPADEQFF. The CDR3 nucleotides are TGCGCCAGCAGCTTGGAGGCCCCCGCGGATGAGCAGTTCTTC.

The V call is TRBV29-1, the J call TRBJ1-1; D ambiguous. Germline assignment: CDR1 SQVTM and CDR2 ANQGSEA. The CDR3 is made up of 12 amino acids. V lost 7 bases and J lost 4, with 13 bases in between. CDR3 loop: CSAGGVGTEAFF. CDR3 nucleotides: TGCAGCGCCGGCGGAGTGGGCACTGAAGCTTTCTTT.

V and J are TRBV5-1 and TRBJ2-3, with TRBD1 matching over 7 bases. CDR3 length equals 14 residues. CDR1 is SGHRS, CDR2 YFSETQ, per germline. Losses at the gene ends were 1 base for V and 5 bases for J; bases not matched to a gene: 4. CDR3 DNA: TGCGCCAGCAGCTTGAGGGGGCCTGGAGATACGCAGTATTTT. Translated, it gives CASSLRGPGDTQYF.

The chain links TRBV4-1 to TRBJ1-2; 12 nucleotides line up with TRBD1. The V and J ends lost 5 bases and 2 bases, in that order; junction bases with no gene match: 9. The CDR3 consists of 17 residues. Germline V lookup: CDR1 MGHRA, CDR2 YSYEKL. The CDR3, as DNA: TGCGCCAGCAGCGCCGGGACAGGGGGCGCGAAGAACTATGGCTACACCTTC. Encoded protein: CASSAGTGGAKNYGYTF.

This chain joins TRBV11-2 and TRBJ1-4; 11 bases agree with TRBD1. The V gene end was trimmed by 5 bases and the J gene end by 3 bases; junction bases not matched to a gene: 8. Germline CDR1 and CDR2: SGHAT and FQNNGV. The CDR3 has 17 residues. CDR3 nucleotide sequence: TGTGCCAGCAGCCTAAGGACAGGGGGCAGGTCTAATGAAAAACTGTTTTTT. Protein product: CASSLRTGGRSNEKLFF.

The genes are TRBV7-9 and TRBJ2-3, with D perhaps matching TRBD2 (5 bases). The CDR3 has 12 residues. V was shortened by 8 bases and J by 5 bases, with 11 bases between the two germline ends. CDR1 is SEHNR and CDR2 is FQNEAQ in the germline V gene (reference sequence). Here the CDR3 DNA reads TGTGCCAGCTCCGAGGGCGGAGATACGCAGTATTTT. Translated: CASSEGGDTQYF. The variable domain in full, with the rest retrieved from reference TRBV7-9 and TRBJ2-3, is DTGVSQNPRHKITKRGQNVTFRCDPISEHNRLYWYRQTLGQGPEFLTYFQNEAQLEKSRLLSDRFSAERPKGSFSTLEIQRTEQGDSAMYLCASSEGGDTQYFGPGTRLTVL.

V is TRBV28 and J is TRBJ1-1; no clear D. The CDR3 totals 14 residues. V lost 4 bases and J 4 bases, leaving 13 bases between the germline ends. Germline V gives CDR1 MDHEN, CDR2 SYDVKM. CDR3 DNA sequence: TGTGCCAGCAGTTCCTACTCATGGTTCACTGAAGCTTTCTTT. Translation gives CASSSYSWFTEAFF.

The CDR3, as DNA: TGTGCCAGCTACTACATCGAACCGGGACTCTTCTACAATGAGCAGTTCTTC. Translating it yields CASYYIEPGLFYNEQFF. V gene TRBV25-1 combines with J gene TRBJ2-1; TRBD2 might be the D (6 bases). The CDR3 totals 17 residues. The germline V gene has CDR1 MGHDK and CDR2 SYGVNS. The V gene lost 8 bases and the J gene lost 3 bases, with 23 bases spanning the gap. The variable domain in full, completed from reference TRBV25-1 and TRBJ2-1, reads EADIYQTPRYLVIGTGKKITLECSQTMGHDKMYWYQQDPGMELHLIHYSYGVNSTEKGDLSSESTVSRIRTEHFPLTLESARPSHTSQYLCASYYIEPGLFYNEQFFGPGTRLTVL.

The chain joins TRBV7-7 to TRBJ2-3, with D uncertain. The CDR3 runs to 13 residues. Germline CDR1 SSHAT, CDR2 FNYEAQ (reference sequence). V lost 0 bases to trimming and J lost 4 bases, with 5 bases between them. This chain's CDR3 is CASSLAGADTQYF. The CDR3 nucleotides are TGTGCCAGCAGCTTAGCAGGAGCAGATACGCAGTATTTT.

The J gene is TRBJ2-7, the V gene TRBV18; 9 bases match TRBD2. The CDR3 contains 16 residues. Germline trimming cut 6 bases from V and 7 bases from J; bases unmatched to any gene: 16. Germline V lookup: CDR1 KGHSH, CDR2 LQKENI. This chain's CDR3 is CASSPASGIPQGEQYF. The CDR3 nucleotides read TGTGCCAGCTCCCCCGCTAGCGGGATCCCCCAGGGGGAGCAGTACTTC. Filled out from reference TRBV18 and TRBJ2-7, the complete variable domain reads NAGVMQNPRHLVRRRGQEARLRCSPMKGHSHVYWYRQLPEEGLKFMVYLQKENIIDESGMPKERFSAEFPKEGPSILRIQQVVRGDSAAYFCASSPASGIPQGEQYFGPGTRLTVT.

J is TRBJ2-1 and V is TRBV6-4; 13 bases are a match to TRBD2. This CDR3 has 16 amino acids. Trimming removed 6 bases from V and 4 bases from J; junction bases left unmatched: 6. Germline CDR1 MRHNA, CDR2 SNTAGT. CDR3 DNA: TGTGCCAGCAGACGGACTAGCGGGAGTGCTTACAATGAGCAGTTCTTC. Translated, it gives CASRRTSGSAYNEQFF.

The chain combines TRBV4-1 with TRBJ2-7; D may be TRBD1 (5 bases). The CDR3 runs 15 residues. CDR1 and CDR2 (germline): MGHRA, YSYEKL. Trimming removed 6 bases at V and 3 bases at J, with 18 bases between. Here the CDR3 reads CASRPGPGMVYEQYF. Here the CDR3 DNA reads TGCGCCAGCAGACCCGGCCCAGGGATGGTCTACGAGCAGTACTTC.

V gene TRBV10-2 combines with J gene TRBJ1-3; 7 bases align to TRBD1. With 7 bases clipped from V and 0 bases from J, the junction kept 6 bases outside the gene matches. The CDR3 covers 15 residues. Germline values: CDR1 WSHSY, CDR2 SAAADI. CDR3 residues: CASTRDSYSGNTIYF. DNA of the CDR3: TGCGCCAGCACTAGGGACAGTTACTCTGGAAACACCATATATTTT.

The chain employs TRBV7-9 and TRBJ1-4; weak D call: TRBD1 (6 bases). Between the trimmed V and J ends, which lost 5 bases and 6 bases, there was a span of 22 bases. This CDR3 contains 17 residues. The germline gives CDR1 SEHNR, CDR2 FQNEAQ (reference sequence). CDR3 bases: TGTGCCAGCAGCCATGGGACATTCTTGAGGGAAGATGAAAAACTGTTTTTT. This gives the protein CASSHGTFLREDEKLFF. The full variable domain, rest sourced from reference TRBV7-9 and TRBJ1-4, is DTGVSQNPRHKITKRGQNVTFRCDPISEHNRLYWYRQTLGQGPEFLTYFQNEAQLEKSRLLSDRFSAERPKGSFSTLEIQRTEQGDSAMYLCASSHGTFLREDEKLFFGSGTQLSVL.

Only one count was recorded for this clone. This chain uses TRBV10-1 with TRBJ1-1; D is uncertain. Germline V gene data show CDR1 as WNHNN and CDR2 as SYGVQD (reference sequence). This CDR3 region has 13 residues. V was pared by 4 bases and J by 3 bases, with 9 bases between. DNA for the CDR3: TGCGCCAGCAGTGCCGGGAGTCACACTGAAGCTTTCTTT. Protein product: CASSAGSHTEAFF.

The chain employs TRBV7-6 and TRBJ2-3; 10 bases are a match to TRBD1. Trimming took 8 bases from V and 3 from J; bases not matched to a gene: 8. The CDR3 consists of 15 residues. Germline V gene sequence: CDR1 SGHVS, CDR2 FNYEAQ. For the CDR3, the DNA is TGTGCCAGCGGGGCCGGGACAGGGGCAACAGATACGCAGTATTTT. Its translation: CASGAGTGATDTQYF.

The chain combines TRBV15 with TRBJ1-3, with 9 positions matching TRBD1. There are 18 residues in the CDR3. The germline V gene has CDR1 LNHNV and CDR2 YYDKDF (reference sequence). V gave up 0 bases and J gave up 1 base; unmatched junction bases: 7. The CDR3 DNA is TGTGCCACCAGCAGAGAGCGCTTTGGACAGGGGTCTGGAAACACCATATATTTT. Amino acid sequence: CATSRERFGQGSGNTIYF.

The chain recombines TRBV6-6 with TRBJ2-3; D remains ambiguous. Germline values: CDR1 MNHNY, CDR2 SVGAGI (reference sequence). The CDR3 has 11 amino acids. The germline V and J ends were trimmed by 2 bases and 7 bases, with 4 bases remaining between them. Written as DNA, the CDR3 is TGTGCCAGCAGTTACATAAATACGCAGTATTTT. It encodes CASSYINTQYF.

The chain joins TRBV5-1 to TRBJ2-3; no clear D gene. Trimming took 0 bases from V and 1 from J, leaving 12 bases between them. CDR1 is SGHRS, CDR2 YFSETQ, per germline. This CDR3 is built from 16 residues. This CDR3 is CASSLVPGSGTDTQYF. DNA of the CDR3: TGCGCCAGCAGCTTGGTGCCAGGCTCCGGCACAGATACGCAGTATTTT.